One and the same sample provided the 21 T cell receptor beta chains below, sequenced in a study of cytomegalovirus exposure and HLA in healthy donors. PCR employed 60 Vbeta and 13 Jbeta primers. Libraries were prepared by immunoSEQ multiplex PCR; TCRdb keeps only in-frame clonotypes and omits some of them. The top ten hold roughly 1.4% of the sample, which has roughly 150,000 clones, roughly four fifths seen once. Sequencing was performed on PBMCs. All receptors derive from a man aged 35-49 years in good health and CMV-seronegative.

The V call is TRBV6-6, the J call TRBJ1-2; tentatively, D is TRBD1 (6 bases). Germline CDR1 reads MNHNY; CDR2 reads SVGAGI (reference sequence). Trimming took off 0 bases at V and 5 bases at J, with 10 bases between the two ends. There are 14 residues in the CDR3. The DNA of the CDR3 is TGTGCCAGCAGTTACTCCACAGGGACGTATGGCTACACCTTC. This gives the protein CASSYSTGTYGYTF.

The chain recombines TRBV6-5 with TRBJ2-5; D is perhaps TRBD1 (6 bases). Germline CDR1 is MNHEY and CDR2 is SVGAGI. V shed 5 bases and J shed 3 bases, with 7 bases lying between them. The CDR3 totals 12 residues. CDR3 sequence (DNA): TGTGCCAGCAGTAACAGGGAAGAGACCCAGTACTTC. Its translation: CASSNREETQYF.

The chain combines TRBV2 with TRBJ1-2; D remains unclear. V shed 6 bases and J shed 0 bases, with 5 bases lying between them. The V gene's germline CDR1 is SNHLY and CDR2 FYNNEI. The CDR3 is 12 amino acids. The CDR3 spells CASRQANYGYTF. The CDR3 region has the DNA TGTGCCAGCAGGCAGGCTAACTATGGCTACACCTTC.

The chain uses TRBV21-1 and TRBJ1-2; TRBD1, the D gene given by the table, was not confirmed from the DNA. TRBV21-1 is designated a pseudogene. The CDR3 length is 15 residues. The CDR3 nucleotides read TGTGCCAGCAGCAACTTACAGGAAGCCTCGGATGGCTACACCTTC. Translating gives CASSNLQEASDGYTF.

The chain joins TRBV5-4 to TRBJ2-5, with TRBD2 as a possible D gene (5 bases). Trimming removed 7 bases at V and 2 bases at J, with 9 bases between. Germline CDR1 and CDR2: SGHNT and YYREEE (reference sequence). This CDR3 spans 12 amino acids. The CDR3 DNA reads TGTGCCAGCGCTTGGGAGCAAGAGACCCAGTACTTC. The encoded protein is CASAWEQETQYF.

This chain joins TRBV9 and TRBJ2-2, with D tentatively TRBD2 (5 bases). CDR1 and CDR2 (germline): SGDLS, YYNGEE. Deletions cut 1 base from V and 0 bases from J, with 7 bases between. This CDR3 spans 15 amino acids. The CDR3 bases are TGTGCCAGCAGCGTACGGGGTTCGAACACCGGGGAGCTGTTTTTT. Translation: CASSVRGSNTGELFF.

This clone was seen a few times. The CDR3 protein is CASSLTGEGNTIYF. CDR3 DNA sequence: TGTGCCAGCAGTTTGACAGGGGAAGGAAACACCATATATTTT. This chain uses TRBV6-5 with TRBJ1-3, with 8 bases that match TRBD1. Trimming cost V 4 bases and J 4 bases; bases outside gene matches: 3. CDR3 length: 14 amino acids. Germline V gene data show CDR1 as MNHEY and CDR2 as SVGAGI.

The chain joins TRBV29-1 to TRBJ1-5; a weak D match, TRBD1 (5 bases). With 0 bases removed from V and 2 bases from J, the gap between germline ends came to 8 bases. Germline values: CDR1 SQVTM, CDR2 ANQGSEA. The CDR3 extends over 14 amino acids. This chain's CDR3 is CSVEEGGGNQPQHF. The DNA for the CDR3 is TGCAGCGTTGAAGAAGGAGGGGGCAATCAGCCCCAGCATTTT.

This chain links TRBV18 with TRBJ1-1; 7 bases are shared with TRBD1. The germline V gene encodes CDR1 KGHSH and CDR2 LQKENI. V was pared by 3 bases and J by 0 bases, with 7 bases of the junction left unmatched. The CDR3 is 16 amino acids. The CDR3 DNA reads TGTGCCAGCTCACCGCAACTACAGGGGTTGAACACTGAAGCTTTCTTT. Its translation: CASSPQLQGLNTEAFF.

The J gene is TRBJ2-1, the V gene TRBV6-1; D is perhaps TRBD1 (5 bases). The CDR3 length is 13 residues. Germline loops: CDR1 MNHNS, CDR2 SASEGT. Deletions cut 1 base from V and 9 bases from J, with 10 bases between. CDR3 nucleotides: TGTGCCAGCAGTGAAGTCAGGGCGATTGAGCAGTTCTTC. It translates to CASSEVRAIEQFF.

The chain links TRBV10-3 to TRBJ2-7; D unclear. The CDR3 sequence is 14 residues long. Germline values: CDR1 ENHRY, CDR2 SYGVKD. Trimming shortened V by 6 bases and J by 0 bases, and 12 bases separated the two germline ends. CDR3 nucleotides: TGTGCCATCAGAGGTGAGAGAGGCTCCTACGAGCAGTACGTC. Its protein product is CAIRGERGSYEQYV.

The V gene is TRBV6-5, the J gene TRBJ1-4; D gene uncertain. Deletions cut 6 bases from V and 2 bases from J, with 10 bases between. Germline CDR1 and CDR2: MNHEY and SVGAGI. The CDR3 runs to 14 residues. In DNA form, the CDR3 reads TGTGCCAGCAGGGAGGGTGTCACTAATGAAAAACTGTTTTTT. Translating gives CASREGVTNEKLFF.

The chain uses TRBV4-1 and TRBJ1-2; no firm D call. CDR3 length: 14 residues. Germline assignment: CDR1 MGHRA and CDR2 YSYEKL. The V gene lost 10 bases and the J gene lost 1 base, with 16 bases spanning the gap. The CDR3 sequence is CATTPDGDNYGYTF. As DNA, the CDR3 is TGCGCCACTACTCCGGACGGGGATAACTATGGCTACACCTTC.

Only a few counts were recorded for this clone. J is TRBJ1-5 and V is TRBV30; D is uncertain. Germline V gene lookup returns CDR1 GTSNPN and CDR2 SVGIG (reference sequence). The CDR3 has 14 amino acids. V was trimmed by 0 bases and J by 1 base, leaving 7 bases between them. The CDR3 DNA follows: TGTGCCTGGAGTGTATTGGGCAGCAATCAGCCCCAGCATTTT. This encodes CAWSVLGSNQPQHF.

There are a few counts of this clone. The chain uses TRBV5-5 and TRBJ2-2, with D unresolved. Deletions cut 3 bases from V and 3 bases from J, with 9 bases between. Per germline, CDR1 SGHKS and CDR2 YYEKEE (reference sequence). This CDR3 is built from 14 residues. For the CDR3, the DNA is TGTGCCAGCAGCTCGCTGGCGGACACCGGGGAGCTGTTTTTT. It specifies CASSSLADTGELFF.

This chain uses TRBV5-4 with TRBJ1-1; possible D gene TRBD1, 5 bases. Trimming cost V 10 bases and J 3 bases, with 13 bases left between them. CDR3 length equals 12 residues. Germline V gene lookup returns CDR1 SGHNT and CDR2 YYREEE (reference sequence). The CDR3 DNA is TGTGCCTCCCAGGGTGATCACACTGAAGCTTTCTTT. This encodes CASQGDHTEAFF.

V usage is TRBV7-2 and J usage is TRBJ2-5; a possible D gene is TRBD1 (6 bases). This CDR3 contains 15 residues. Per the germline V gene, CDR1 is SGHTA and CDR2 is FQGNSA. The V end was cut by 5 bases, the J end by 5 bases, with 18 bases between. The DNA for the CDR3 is TGTGCCAGCAGCCGAGGGGGTGGGGAGAGGGAGACCCAGTACTTC. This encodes CASSRGGGERETQYF.

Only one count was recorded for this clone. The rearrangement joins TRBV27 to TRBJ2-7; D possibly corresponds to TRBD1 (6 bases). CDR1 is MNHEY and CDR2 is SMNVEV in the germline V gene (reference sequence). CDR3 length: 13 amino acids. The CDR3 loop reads CASKSGESYERYV. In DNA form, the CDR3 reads TGTGCCAGCAAATCAGGGGAATCGTACGAGCGGTACGTC.

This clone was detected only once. This CDR3 is CASSSGTSGSGEQFF. The CDR3 DNA sequence: TGTGCCAGCAGCTCGGGGACTAGCGGGTCCGGTGAGCAGTTCTTC. The chain carries TRBV11-3 and TRBJ2-1; 12 bases match TRBD2. Germline V lookup: CDR1 SGHNT, CDR2 YENEEA. The CDR3 runs 15 residues. V shed 4 bases and J 9 bases; nucleotides not matched to a gene: 7.

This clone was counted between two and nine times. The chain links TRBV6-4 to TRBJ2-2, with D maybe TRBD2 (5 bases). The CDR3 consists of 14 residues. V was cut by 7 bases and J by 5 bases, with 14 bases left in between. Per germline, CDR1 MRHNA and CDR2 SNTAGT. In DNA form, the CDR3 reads TGTGCCAGCACCCGAGACGGCGGGACCGGGGAGCTGTTTTTT. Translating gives CASTRDGGTGELFF.

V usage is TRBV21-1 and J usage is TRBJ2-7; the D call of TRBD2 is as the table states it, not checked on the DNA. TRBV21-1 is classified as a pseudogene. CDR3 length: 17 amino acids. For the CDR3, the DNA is TGTGCCAGCAGCACCTCGGGACTAGCGGGAGGGCAGTACGAGCAGTACGTC. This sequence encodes CASSTSGLAGGQYEQYV.